This T cell receptor beta chain was observed in a study of blood T cell repertoires in COVID-19. Whole-study context: The study drew acute and convalescent COVID-19 samples from the United States, Italy and Spain. In each case, the material was cDNA or gDNA derived from T cells, B-cell-depleted T cells, or PBMCs.

The CDR3 loop spans 15 amino acids. Trimming removed 1 base at V and 0 bases at J, with 8 bases between. Per the germline V gene, CDR1 is SGHVS and CDR2 is FNYEAQ. The data were produced by immunoSEQ multiplex PCR, yet TCRdb's version contains in-frame clones alone and is incomplete. This table has around 220,000 clones, 65% to 90% appearing once. The specimen was peripheral blood. This sequence originates from a man aged 45-65 years with acute or convalescent COVID-19. V and J are TRBV7-6 and TRBJ2-3, with D unclear. The CDR3 sequence: CASSLGPLSTDTQYF. In DNA, the CDR3 is TGTGCCAGCAGCTTAGGGCCCCTCAGCACAGATACGCAGTATTTT.